This entry lists 23 T cell receptor beta chains sequenced from one sample in a study of CD8 T cells in ankylosing spondylitis. TCRdb used MiXCR to reprocess the 5' RACE reads, holding one entry per CDR3 protein. In the table there are about 440,000 distinct CDR3 sequences, more than 15% of which are singletons. Their cognate antigens are unknown. Findings of the study overall: Characteristic, it appeared, of ankylosing spondylitis blood was a TCR beta motif of eight or nine highly homologous variants.

The sequencing sample was made of blood, either unsorted or a sorted T cell fraction (not recorded which). Every receptor here comes from a male donor with ankylosing spondylitis.

The genes are TRBV24-1 and TRBJ1-5, with TRBD1 matching 10 bases. Unmatched junction bases numbered 2, after V lost 5 bases and J lost 2 bases. CDR3 size: 15 residues. Germline CDR1 is KGHDR and CDR2 is SFDVKD. The CDR3: CATSAGTGGNQPQHF. CDR3 sequence (DNA): TGTGCCACCAGTGCCGGGACAGGGGGCAATCAGCCCCAGCATTTT.

V gene TRBV5-1 combines with J gene TRBJ2-5; D is undetermined. Germline V lookup: CDR1 SGHRS, CDR2 YFSETQ. V was shortened by 2 bases and J by 1 base, with 9 bases between the two germline ends. This CDR3 comprises 14 residues. CDR3 in DNA: TGCGCCAGCAGCTTTAGTCTCCCCCAAGAGACCCAGTACTTC. Residues: CASSFSLPQETQYF.

This clonotype was seen a handful of times. The chain uses TRBV19 and TRBJ1-1, with 10 bases fitting TRBD1. The CDR3 is 15 residues long. J lost 2 bases, V lost 7 bases, and 7 bases had no gene match. Germline-derived CDR1 and CDR2 are LNHDA and SQIVND (reference sequence). CDR3 nucleotide sequence: TGTGCCAGTACTATTCGGACAGGGGGAAACACTGAAGCTTTCTTT. This encodes CASTIRTGGNTEAFF.

This clonotype was recorded at least ten times. This chain connects TRBV20-1 to TRBJ2-3, with 9 bases aligning to TRBD2. The CDR3 runs to 14 residues. CDR1 and CDR2 (germline): DFQATT, SNEGSKA (reference sequence). V trimming: 4 bases; J trimming: 5 bases; junction bases outside the gene matches: 7. The CDR3 is CSAKTGTSQDTQYF. The DNA for the CDR3 is TGCAGTGCTAAGACCGGGACTAGCCAAGATACGCAGTATTTT.

The chain is built from TRBV25-1 and TRBJ1-6, with D uncertain. The CDR3 spans 13 residues. Germline CDR1 MGHDK, CDR2 SYGVNS. Trimming removed 6 bases from V and 7 bases from J, with 10 bases in between. The CDR3 DNA reads TGTGCCAGCAGCGAAGGGTGGAATTCACCCCTCCACTTT. It yields the protein CASSEGWNSPLHF.

This clonotype has a handful of counts. The chain uses TRBV6-2 or TRBV6-3 and TRBJ2-5; no definite D call. This CDR3 has 12 residues. Trimming removed 6 bases at V and 5 bases at J, with 10 bases between. Germline V CDR1 and CDR2: MNHEY, SVGEGT. CDR3 sequence: CASSPRRETQYF. CDR3 DNA sequence: TGTGCCAGCAGCCCCCGGCGGGAGACCCAGTACTTC.

The DNA for the CDR3 is TGTGCCAGCAGATATGACAGGGGTGACGAAAAACTGTTTTTT. This sequence encodes CASRYDRGDEKLFF. This rearrangement joins TRBV12-3 or TRBV12-4 to TRBJ1-4, with 8 bases identical to TRBD1. The CDR3 consists of 14 residues. The V gene end was trimmed by 6 bases and the J gene end by 8 bases; junction bases not matched to a gene: 8.

The chain couples TRBV12-3 or TRBV12-4 to TRBJ1-2; D gene unclear. The CDR3 covers 12 residues. The ends were cut back, 7 bases at V and 5 bases at J, with 11 bases in the middle. In nucleotides, the CDR3 is TGTGCCAGCACGGGCAGACTATATGGCTACACCTTC. It encodes CASTGRLYGYTF.

Ten or more counts support this clonotype. The rearrangement joins TRBV12-3 or TRBV12-4 to TRBJ2-7, with D unresolved. The CDR3 has 12 residues. V was cut by 6 bases and J by 8 bases, with 14 bases left in between. The DNA of the CDR3 is TGTGCCAGCAGCCCCTCGGTCCGGCAGCAGTACTTC. This gives the protein CASSPSVRQQYF.

CDR3 amino acids: CSTLGNTGELFF. CDR3 nucleotides: TGCAGTACACTAGGGAACACCGGGGAGCTGTTTTTT. The chain links TRBV20-1 to TRBJ2-2; TRBD2 might be the D (5 bases). Germline V gene sequence: CDR1 DFQATT, CDR2 SNEGSKA (reference sequence). Trimming took 8 bases from V and 1 from J, leaving 8 bases between them. The CDR3 runs 12 residues.

This clonotype was counted between two and nine times. The chain recombines TRBV20-1 with TRBJ1-4; TRBD1 matches 8 bases. V shed 6 bases and J 7 bases; nucleotides not matched to a gene: 7. The CDR3 contains 13 residues. Per the germline V gene, CDR1 is DFQATT and CDR2 is SNEGSKA (reference sequence). The chain's CDR3 is CSATGGLAEKLFF. CDR3 coding DNA: TGCAGTGCCACAGGGGGGCTGGCTGAAAAACTGTTTTTT.

This clonotype was observed a few times. The chain combines TRBV7-9 with TRBJ2-1; a weak D match, TRBD1 (5 bases). CDR1 is SEHNR and CDR2 is FQNEAQ in the germline V gene (reference sequence). CDR3 length equals 13 residues. V lost 5 bases and J lost 8, with 13 bases in between. The CDR3 sequence: CASSRDSIHEQFF. The CDR3 DNA sequence: TGTGCCAGCAGCAGAGACAGCATTCATGAGCAGTTCTTC.

This clonotype was found a few times. The chain links TRBV2 to TRBJ2-4; a possible D gene is TRBD2 (6 bases). This CDR3 is 13 amino acids long. Germline CDR1 is SNHLY and CDR2 is FYNNEI. V was trimmed by 5 bases and J by 7 bases, leaving 12 bases between them. CDR3 DNA sequence: TGTGCCAGCAGTCGGGAGCCTCTGAACATTCAGTACTTC. Translating gives CASSREPLNIQYF.

The chain is built from TRBV4-1 and TRBJ1-5, with D uncertain. Trimming shortened V by 4 bases and J by 2 bases, and 15 bases separated the two germline ends. The V gene's germline CDR1 is MGHRA and CDR2 YSYEKL. This CDR3 spans 16 amino acids. The CDR3 DNA reads as TGCGCCAGCAGCCCCGCTGGGGTAGATGGCAATCAGCCCCAGCATTTT. Amino acids: CASSPAGVDGNQPQHF.

The J gene is TRBJ1-1, the V gene TRBV30, with a tentative D call TRBD1 (5 bases). With 4 bases removed from V and 2 bases from J, the gap between germline ends came to 14 bases. Germline CDR1 and CDR2: GTSNPN and SVGIG (reference sequence). CDR3 length: 14 amino acids. The CDR3 bases are TGTGCCTGGACGTCAGCGGGGGGTAACACTGAAGCTTTCTTT. It specifies CAWTSAGGNTEAFF.

This clonotype was recorded a few times. CDR3: CASRRQGWAFEAFF. CDR3 sequence (DNA): TGTGCCAGCAGACGACAGGGTTGGGCCTTTGAAGCTTTCTTT. The gene calls are TRBV12-3 or TRBV12-4 and TRBJ1-1, with 7 bases matching TRBD1. V dropped 6 bases and J dropped 7; count of bases not matched to a gene: 11. The CDR3 has 14 residues.

This sequence joins TRBV19 and TRBJ1-6, with D uncertain. This CDR3 is 16 amino acids long. Germline CDR1 LNHDA, CDR2 SQIVND (reference sequence). The V and J ends lost 2 bases and 2 bases respectively, with 10 bases between them. The CDR3 DNA follows: TGTGCCAGTAGTATAAATGCAGCGACCTATAATTCACCCCTCCACTTT. This codes for CASSINAATYNSPLHF.

The rearrangement joins TRBV11-3 to TRBJ2-3; 7 nucleotides agree with TRBD1. Looked up from germline, CDR1 is SGHNT and CDR2 is YENEEA. The trim removed 6 bases at V and 3 bases at J, leaving 9 bases unmatched. The CDR3 is made up of 15 amino acids. CDR3: CASSIQGSGTDTQYF. The CDR3 DNA follows: TGTGCCAGCAGTATACAGGGGTCTGGGACAGATACGCAGTATTTT.

The V and J genes are TRBV12-3 or TRBV12-4 and TRBJ2-5; 10 nucleotides agree with TRBD2. V gave up 7 bases and J gave up 1 base; unmatched junction bases: 3. There are 14 residues in the CDR3. The CDR3 coding sequence is TGTGCCAGCACGAGCGGGGGGGCCCAAGAGACCCAGTACTTC. It yields the protein CASTSGGAQETQYF.

This clonotype was seen more than once but under ten times. This sequence joins TRBV24-1 and TRBJ1-4; the D gene is possibly TRBD1 (6 bases). V lost 3 bases, J lost 6 bases, and 13 bases lay in between. The germline V gene encodes CDR1 KGHDR and CDR2 SFDVKD. The CDR3 loop spans 15 amino acids. CDR3 nucleotides: TGTGCCACCAGTGATCCAGGACAGACATATGAAAAACTGTTTTTT. Translating it yields CATSDPGQTYEKLFF.

This clonotype was recorded only once. CDR3 residues: CASSLWIQETQYF. CDR3 nucleotide sequence: TGTGCCAGCAGCTTGTGGATACAAGAGACCCAGTACTTC. This chain links TRBV5-6 with TRBJ2-5; D gene unclear. Germline CDR1 reads SGHDT; CDR2 reads YYEEEE. The CDR3 sequence is 13 residues long. V was trimmed by 1 base and J by 2 bases, leaving 6 bases between them.

The V and J genes are TRBV7-2 and TRBJ2-3; 9 nucleotides agree with TRBD2. Trimming took 3 bases from V and 2 from J; bases not matched to a gene: 6. This CDR3 has 16 amino acids. Germline V gives CDR1 SGHTA, CDR2 FQGNSA. This CDR3 reads CASSLGQRGATDTQYF. CDR3 DNA: TGTGCCAGCAGCTTGGGGCAGCGGGGGGCCACAGATACGCAGTATTTT.

This CDR3 is CATSPRTGVGGANVLTF. CDR3 in DNA: TGTGCCACCAGCCCACGAACAGGGGTGGGGGGGGCCAACGTCCTGACTTTC. The rearrangement uses TRBV15 and TRBJ2-6; TRBD1 matches at 7 bases. V shed 5 bases, J shed 4 bases, and the junction held 11 bases outside the gene matches. Germline V gene lookup returns CDR1 LNHNV and CDR2 YYDKDF (reference sequence). The CDR3 totals 17 residues. Variable domain in full (rest from reference TRBV15 and TRBJ2-6): DAMVIQNPRYQVTQFGKPVTLSCSQTLNHNVMYWYQQKSSQAPKLLFHYYDKDFNNEADTPDNFQSRRPNTSFCFLDIRSPGLGDTAMYLCATSPRTGVGGANVLTFGAGSRLTVL.